Reported below is one T cell receptor beta chain. These data originate in a study of blood T cell repertoires in COVID-19. Assay: immunoSEQ multiplex PCR; the TCRdb copy retains only in-frame clones and omits some. The sample lists over 300,000 clones; 70% to 90% were seen once. Living in about two dozen US areas, the participants were between 18 and 89 years of age. Recovery meant two consecutive negative NP/OP PCR tests, professional clearance, or resolved symptoms. Germline V lookup: CDR1 SEHNR, CDR2 FQNEAQ (reference sequence). The V end lost 4 bases, the J end lost 4 bases, and 8 bases lay between the germline ends. The CDR3 length is 12 residues.

This clonotype was obtained from a woman in her 40s who had recovered from COVID-19. Sequencing was done on a sample of PBMCs or T cells enriched from blood (not recorded which). V gene TRBV7-9 combines with J gene TRBJ2-7; D call uncertain. CDR3 sequence (DNA): TGTGCCAGCAGCTCATTCAGATACGAGCAGTACTTC. Amino acid sequence: CASSSFRYEQYF.